This is a list of T cell receptor beta chains from one sample in a study of technical replicates of blood from a few donors. TCRdb's table, derived via immunoSEQ multiplex PCR, lists solely in-frame clones and lacks some. This repertoire shows under 85,000 clones, 95% to 97% found once; its top ten account for 0.21%. Sequenced material: T cells isolated from PBMCs. The receptors derive from a human donor in good health. CDR3s include the opening cysteine and the closing phenylalanine or tryptophan. The D gene is left open where the match is weak. Clone size is shown for a subset of rows, as once, few, many or a class of expanded clone.

d_call,v_call,j_call,clone_size,cdr3_nt,cdr3_aa
TRBD2,TRBV6-6,TRBJ2-5,-,TGTGCCAGCAGTCCCGGGACTAGAACGACCCAGTACTTC,CASSPGTRTTQYF
TRBD1,TRBV5-1,TRBJ2-1,-,TGCGCCAGCAGCTTCGGGGTAAGACAGGGAATTGTTGAGCAGTTCTTC,CASSFGVRQGIVEQFF
TRBD2,TRBV19,TRBJ2-1,-,TGTGCCAGTAGTATGACTAGCGGGGGGAATGAGCAGTTCTTC,CASSMTSGGNEQFF
-,TRBV10-3,TRBJ1-1,-,TGTGCCACAAGCGACCCGAACACTGAAGCTTTCTTT,CATSDPNTEAFF
-,TRBV9,TRBJ2-1,once,TGTGCCAGCAGCGTGGACTGGAACAATGAGCAGTTCTTC,CASSVDWNNEQFF
-,TRBV4-2,TRBJ2-7,-,TGTGCCAGCAGCCATAACTCGGGGGAACAGTACTTC,CASSHNSGEQYF
-,TRBV9,TRBJ1-3,-,TGTGCCAGCAGCGTAGGCAGGGATTGGGGTGGAAACACCATATATTTT,CASSVGRDWGGNTIYF
TRBD1,TRBV29-1,TRBJ1-1,-,TGCAGCGGGGGACAGGGTCTGAACACTGAAGCTTTCTTT,CSGGQGLNTEAFF
TRBD1,TRBV30,TRBJ2-7,-,TGTGCCTGGTGTGGACAGGGGTACGAGCAGTACTTC,CAWCGQGYEQYF
-,TRBV11-3,TRBJ2-1,-,TGTGCCAGCAGCTATTACCGGGACACCGACAATGAGCAGTTCTTC,CASSYYRDTDNEQFF
TRBD1,TRBV6-1,TRBJ1-3,-,TGTGCCAGCAGTGTGCAGGGGGCTTATGGAAACACCATATATTTT,CASSVQGAYGNTIYF
TRBD2,TRBV5-6,TRBJ2-1,-,TGTGCCAGCAGCTTTAGCGGGGGGGCCAATGAGCAGTTCTTC,CASSFSGGANEQFF
TRBD2,TRBV28,TRBJ2-6,-,TGTGCCAGCAGTAGTACTAGCGGGAGCTCTGGGGCCAACGTCCTGACTTTC,CASSSTSGSSGANVLTF
-,TRBV11-2,TRBJ2-7,-,TGTGCCAGCCTTCCGGGTTCACCCTACGAGCAGTACTTC,CASLPGSPYEQYF
TRBD2,TRBV7-9,TRBJ2-3,-,TGTGCCAGCAGCCCCGGGGGGACTTTCGATACGCAGTATTTT,CASSPGGTFDTQYF
-,TRBV20-1,TRBJ1-4,-,TGCAGTGCTACTAGTGGGGAAAAACTGTTTTTT,CSATSGEKLFF
-,TRBV7-7,TRBJ2-2,-,TGTGCCAGCAGCACAGACACCGGGGAGCTGTTTTTT,CASSTDTGELFF
-,TRBV27,TRBJ1-1,-,TGTGCCAGCAGTTTGGGAGCCCTTATGAACACTGAAGCTTTCTTT,CASSLGALMNTEAFF
TRBD2,TRBV28,TRBJ2-4,-,TGTGCCAGCAGTCCGGGACTAGCGGACCGTAGGTACTTC,CASSPGLADRRYF
-,TRBV7-7,TRBJ2-1,-,TGTGCCAGCAGCCCGCGGGAATTATTCAATGAGCAGTTCTTC,CASSPRELFNEQFF
TRBD1,TRBV6-5,TRBJ2-4,-,TGTGCCAGCAGACGGGACAGGGAGGCCATTCAGTACTTC,CASRRDREAIQYF
-,TRBV6-5,TRBJ2-7,-,TGTGCCAGCAGTTACTCGCGGGCCACGGACGAGCAGTACTTC,CASSYSRATDEQYF
TRBD1,TRBV4-2,TRBJ2-2,-,TGTGCCAGCAGCCGAGGACAGGGGGGCGGTGACACCGGGGAGCTGTTTTTT,CASSRGQGGGDTGELFF
TRBD1,TRBV12-5,TRBJ1-5,-,TGTGCTAGTGGTTTGGGGGGACAGGTAAATCAGCCCCAGCATTTT,CASGLGGQVNQPQHF
-,TRBV9,TRBJ2-2,-,TGTGCCAGCAGCGTAGTCTCCGGGGAGCTGTTTTTT,CASSVVSGELFF
-,TRBV5-6,TRBJ1-2,-,TGTGCCAGCACCCTGGGGGGGAGGATTCTGTATTTCCGCTATGGCTACACCTTC,CASTLGGRILYFRYGYTF
-,TRBV18,TRBJ1-1,-,TGTGCCAGCTCACCCGACCGGGGGGCCGTGAACACTGAAGCTTTCTTT,CASSPDRGAVNTEAFF
TRBD2,TRBV11-3,TRBJ2-5,-,TGTGCCAGCAGCCCGGGCGGGGGGGCAACAGAGACCCAGTACTTC,CASSPGGGATETQYF
-,TRBV30,TRBJ1-6,-,TGTGCCTGGAGTTTCACGGGAGATTCACCCCTCCACTTT,CAWSFTGDSPLHF
-,TRBV4-1,TRBJ1-5,-,TGCGCCAGCAGCCAGCCCCGGGTGGGTATCGTCAATCAGCCCCAGCATTTT,CASSQPRVGIVNQPQHF
-,TRBV28,TRBJ2-7,-,TGTGCCAGCGCGGTGTCCCACGAGCAGTACTTC,CASAVSHEQYF
-,TRBV4-1,TRBJ1-2,-,TGCGCCAGCAGCCAGTCCGGGACTGTTTATGGCTACACCTTC,CASSQSGTVYGYTF
-,TRBV2,TRBJ1-1,-,TGTGCCAGCAGTGAACAAGGACAATCGCTTTCAGCTTTCTTT,CASSEQGQSLSAFF
-,TRBV11-3,TRBJ1-4,-,TGTGCCAGCAGCTCCCCCCTCTCAACTAATGAAAAACTGTTTTTT,CASSSPLSTNEKLFF
TRBD1,TRBV12-5,TRBJ1-4,-,TGTGCTAGTGGTTTGGTGCGGGGACAGGGAAGAGAAAAACTGTTTTTT,CASGLVRGQGREKLFF
-,TRBV5-1,TRBJ1-4,-,TGCGCCAGCAGCCCTCTTGCAACTAATGAAAAACTGTTTTTT,CASSPLATNEKLFF
TRBD1,TRBV9,TRBJ1-6,-,TGTGCCAGCAGCGCACGAGTCCCCGGGACAGACTATAATTCACCCCTCCACTTT,CASSARVPGTDYNSPLHF
-,TRBV19,TRBJ2-1,once,TGTGCCAGTAGTAGTGGGCCATGGTATGAGCAGTTCTTC,CASSSGPWYEQFF
-,TRBV30,TRBJ1-1,-,TGTGCCTGTGATCTTGGGAGTAGGGTCACTGAAGCTTTCTTT,CACDLGSRVTEAFF
-,TRBV15,TRBJ1-2,-,TGTGCCACCAGCAGAGATACGCGGGGGCACTATGGCTACACCTTC,CATSRDTRGHYGYTF
-,TRBV30,TRBJ1-2,-,TGTGCCTGGAGTGTACGGTTCTCCACTAACTATGGCTACACCTTC,CAWSVRFSTNYGYTF
TRBD2,TRBV28,TRBJ2-7,-,TGTGCCAGCCCGGGACTAGCGGGAGTTGTCCCCTACTACTCGCAGTACTTC,CASPGLAGVVPYYSQYF
TRBD2,TRBV6-1,TRBJ2-3,-,TGTGCCAGCAGTGAACCGGGACTAGCGGGAGGGGATACGCAGTATTTT,CASSEPGLAGGDTQYF
-,TRBV28,TRBJ1-1,-,TGTGCCAGCAGTTTCAGTGGGCTGAACACTGAAGCTTTCTTT,CASSFSGLNTEAFF
TRBD1,TRBV5-1,TRBJ1-5,-,TGCGCCAGCGGGACAGGGGAGGGCAATCAGCCCCAGCATTTT,CASGTGEGNQPQHF
-,TRBV15,TRBJ2-7,-,TGTGCCACCAGCAGAGACCCCGCCTACGAGCAGTACTTC,CATSRDPAYEQYF
-,TRBV4-1,TRBJ1-4,-,TGCGCCAGCAGCCAGGGGAGGGATGAAAAACTGTTTTTT,CASSQGRDEKLFF
-,TRBV6-1,TRBJ2-1,-,TGTGCCAGCAGTGAAGGGACTGTGCAGTTCTTC,CASSEGTVQFF
-,TRBV11-3,TRBJ2-1,-,TGTGCCAGCAGCTTATCTAGCGTTTACAATGAGCAGTTCTTC,CASSLSSVYNEQFF
-,TRBV13,TRBJ1-6,-,TGTGCCAGCAGCCTGAGACGGCGGGCAGGGGATTCACCCCTCCACTTT,CASSLRRRAGDSPLHF
-,TRBV27,TRBJ1-3,once,TGTGCCAGCAGTTCAGTATCGCTCTCTGGAAACACCATATATTTT,CASSSVSLSGNTIYF
TRBD1,TRBV6-1,TRBJ1-5,-,TGTGCCAGCAGTGAGAGACAGGGAAATCAGCCCCAGCATTTT,CASSERQGNQPQHF
TRBD1,TRBV11-2,TRBJ1-5,once,TGTGCCAGCAGCTTGACGACAGGGGGCAATCAGCCCCAGCATTTT,CASSLTTGGNQPQHF